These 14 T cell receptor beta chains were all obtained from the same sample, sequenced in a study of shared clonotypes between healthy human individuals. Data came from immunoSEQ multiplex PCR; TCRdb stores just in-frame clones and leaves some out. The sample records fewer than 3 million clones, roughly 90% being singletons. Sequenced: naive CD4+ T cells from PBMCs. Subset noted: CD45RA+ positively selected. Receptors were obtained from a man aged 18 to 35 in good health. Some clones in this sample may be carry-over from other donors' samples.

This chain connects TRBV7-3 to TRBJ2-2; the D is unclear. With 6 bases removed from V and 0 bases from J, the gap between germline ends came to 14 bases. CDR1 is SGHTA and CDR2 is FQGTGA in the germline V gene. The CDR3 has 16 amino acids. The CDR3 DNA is TGTGCCAGCAGTCCCCAGGCTGTTGCGAACACCGGGGAGCTGTTTTTT. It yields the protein CASSPQAVANTGELFF.

Here the CDR3 DNA reads TGTGCCAGCAGTTTTTGGGCCAGCGGACAAGAGACCCAGTACTTC. The encoded protein is CASSFWASGQETQYF. The chain couples TRBV28 to TRBJ2-5; possible D gene TRBD2, 5 bases. Looked up from germline, CDR1 is MDHEN and CDR2 is SYDVKM. CDR3 length equals 15 residues. V gave up 3 bases and J gave up 2 bases, with 13 bases separating them.

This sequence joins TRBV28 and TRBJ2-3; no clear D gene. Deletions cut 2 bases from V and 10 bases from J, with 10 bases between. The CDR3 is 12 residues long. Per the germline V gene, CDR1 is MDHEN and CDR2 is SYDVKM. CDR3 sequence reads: CASSLRLSSQYF. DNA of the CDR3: TGTGCCAGCAGTTTACGTCTCTCCTCGCAGTATTTT.

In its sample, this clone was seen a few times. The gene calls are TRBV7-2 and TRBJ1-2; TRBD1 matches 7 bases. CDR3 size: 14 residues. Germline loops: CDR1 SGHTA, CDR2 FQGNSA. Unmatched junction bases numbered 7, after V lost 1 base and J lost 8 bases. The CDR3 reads CASSLVVRGIGYTF. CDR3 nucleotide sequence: TGTGCCAGCAGCTTAGTGGTCAGGGGGATAGGCTACACCTTC.

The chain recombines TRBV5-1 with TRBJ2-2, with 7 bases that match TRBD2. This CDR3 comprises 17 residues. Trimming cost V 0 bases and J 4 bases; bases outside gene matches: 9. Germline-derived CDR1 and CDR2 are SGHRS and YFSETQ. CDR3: CASSLALAGQFTGELFF. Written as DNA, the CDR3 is TGCGCCAGCAGCTTGGCCTTAGCGGGCCAGTTCACCGGGGAGCTGTTTTTT.

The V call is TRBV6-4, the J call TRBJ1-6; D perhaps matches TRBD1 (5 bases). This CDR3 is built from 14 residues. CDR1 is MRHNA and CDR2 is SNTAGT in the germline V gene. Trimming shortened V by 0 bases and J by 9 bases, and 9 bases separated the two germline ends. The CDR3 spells CASSDSGRSSPLHF. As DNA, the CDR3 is TGTGCCAGCAGTGACTCGGGGCGATCTTCACCCCTCCACTTT.

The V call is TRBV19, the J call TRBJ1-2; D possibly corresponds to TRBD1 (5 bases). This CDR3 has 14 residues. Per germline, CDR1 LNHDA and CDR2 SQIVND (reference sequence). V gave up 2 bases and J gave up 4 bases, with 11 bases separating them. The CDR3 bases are TGTGCCAGTAGTATAATCAGGGCGTCCTATGGCTACACCTTC. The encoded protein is CASSIIRASYGYTF.

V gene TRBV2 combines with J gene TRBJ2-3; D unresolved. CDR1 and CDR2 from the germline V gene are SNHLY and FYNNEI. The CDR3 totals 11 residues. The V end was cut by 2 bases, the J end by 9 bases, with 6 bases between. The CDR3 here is CASSETKTQYF. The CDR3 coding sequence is TGTGCCAGCAGTGAAACCAAGACGCAGTATTTT.

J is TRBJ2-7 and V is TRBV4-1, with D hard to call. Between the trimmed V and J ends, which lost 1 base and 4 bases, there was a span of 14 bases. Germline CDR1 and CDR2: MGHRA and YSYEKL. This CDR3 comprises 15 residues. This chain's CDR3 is CASSQVSRDRYEQYF. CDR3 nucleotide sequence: TGCGCCAGCAGCCAAGTCAGTAGGGATCGGTACGAGCAGTACTTC.

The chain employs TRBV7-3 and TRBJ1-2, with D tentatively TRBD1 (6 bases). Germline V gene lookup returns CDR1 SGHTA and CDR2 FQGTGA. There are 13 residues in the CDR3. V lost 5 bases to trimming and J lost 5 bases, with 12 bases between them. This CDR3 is CASSQKGGYGYTF. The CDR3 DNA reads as TGTGCCAGCAGCCAAAAGGGGGGTTATGGCTACACCTTC.

The CDR3 DNA follows: TGTGCCAGCAGCCAAGTGTCCCTCCTAGTTGCCCAAGAGACCCAGTACTTC. Translated, it gives CASSQVSLLVAQETQYF. This rearrangement joins TRBV4-2 to TRBJ2-5; D gene unclear. Germline V gene data show CDR1 as LGHNA and CDR2 as YNFKEQ. CDR3 length: 17 residues. V gave up 1 base and J gave up 1 base, with 16 bases separating them.

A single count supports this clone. This CDR3 is CASSLSSAGANVLTF. The CDR3 DNA is TGTGCCAGCAGCCTCTCCTCTGCTGGGGCCAACGTCCTGACTTTC. The chain carries TRBV6-5 and TRBJ2-6; D not certain. CDR3 length: 15 residues. Germline V gene data show CDR1 as MNHEY and CDR2 as SVGAGI. V was trimmed by 6 bases and J by 2 bases, leaving 11 bases between them.

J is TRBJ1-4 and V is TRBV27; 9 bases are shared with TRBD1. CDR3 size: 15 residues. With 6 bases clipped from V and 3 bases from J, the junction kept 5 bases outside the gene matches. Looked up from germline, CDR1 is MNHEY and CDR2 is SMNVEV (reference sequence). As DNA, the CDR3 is TGTGCCAGCAGGGGGAGGGACAGGGCTAATGAAAAACTGTTTTTT. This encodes CASRGRDRANEKLFF.

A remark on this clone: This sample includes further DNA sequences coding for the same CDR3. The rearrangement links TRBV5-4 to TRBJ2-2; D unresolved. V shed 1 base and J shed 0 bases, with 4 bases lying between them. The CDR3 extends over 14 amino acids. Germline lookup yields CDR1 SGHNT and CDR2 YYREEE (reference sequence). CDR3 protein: CASSLTANTGELFF. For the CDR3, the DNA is TGTGCCAGCAGCTTGACAGCGAACACCGGGGAGCTGTTTTTT.